This T cell receptor (beta chain) was identified in a study of T cells after posttransplantation cyclophosphamide. General study findings and limits: Tissue-infiltrating T cells from skin or gut overlapped little with blood T cells. Donor-recipient repertoire similarity was low at 1-2 months, rising over year one. TRB clonality was highly associated with recipient CMV seropositivity and reactivation.

Sequencing used immunoSEQ multiplex PCR; TCRdb keeps in-frame clones, though not all of them. The sample contains approximately 27,000 clones, none of them singletons. This clone was counted ten times or more. Antigen: not known. This clonotype originated in a man aged 45-60 years in good health, CMV-negative, and a related stem cell transplant donor. Specimen: PBMCs.

In DNA form, the CDR3 reads TGTGCCAGCAGCTTAGTGGGACAGTACTACGAGCAGTACTTC. Translated: CASSLVGQYYEQYF. The J gene is TRBJ2-7, the V gene TRBV7-9; 7 nucleotides agree with TRBD1. The V segment lost 1 base and the J segment 3 bases; nucleotides outside the gene matches: 3. Germline values: CDR1 SEHNR, CDR2 FQNEAQ (reference sequence). The CDR3 has 14 residues.